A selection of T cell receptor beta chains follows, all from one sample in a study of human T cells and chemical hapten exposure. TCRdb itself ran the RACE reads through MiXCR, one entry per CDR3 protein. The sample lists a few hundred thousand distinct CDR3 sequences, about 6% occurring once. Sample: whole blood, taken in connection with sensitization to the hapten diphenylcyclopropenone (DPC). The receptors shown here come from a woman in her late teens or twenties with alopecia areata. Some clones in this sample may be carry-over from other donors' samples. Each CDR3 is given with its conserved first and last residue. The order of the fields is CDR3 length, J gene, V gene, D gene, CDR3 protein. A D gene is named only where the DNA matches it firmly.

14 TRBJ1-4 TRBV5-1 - CASSLRDTNEKLFF
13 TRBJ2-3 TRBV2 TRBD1 CASTMETGEFQYF
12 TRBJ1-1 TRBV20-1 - CSAREGNTEAFF
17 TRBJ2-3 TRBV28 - CASSPPEGGAHRDTQYF
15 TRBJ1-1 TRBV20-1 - CSAPDSSEHGTEAFF
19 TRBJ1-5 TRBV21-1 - CASSRELAGQPLFNQPQHF
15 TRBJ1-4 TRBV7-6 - CASSLWGGLNEKLFF
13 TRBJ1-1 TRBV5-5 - CASSNGRNTEAFF
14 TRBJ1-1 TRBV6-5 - CASSYSYRETEAFF
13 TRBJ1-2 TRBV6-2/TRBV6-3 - CASSDGLNYGYTF
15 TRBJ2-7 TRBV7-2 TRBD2 CASSILAGGQHEQYF
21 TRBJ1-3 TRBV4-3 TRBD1 CASSQGVGTGGLTASGNTIYF
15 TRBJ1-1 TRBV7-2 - CASSPTFYSGTEAFF
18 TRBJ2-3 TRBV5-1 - CASSLARGPEKGTDTQYF
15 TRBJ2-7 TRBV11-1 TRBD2 CASSDLAGRSYEQYF
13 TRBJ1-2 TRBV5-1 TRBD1 CASSFYRGNGYTF
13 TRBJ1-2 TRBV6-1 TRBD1 CASRGTGYYGYTF
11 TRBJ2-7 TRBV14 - CASSQAREQYF
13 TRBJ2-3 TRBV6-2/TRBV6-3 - CASSYWISDTQYF
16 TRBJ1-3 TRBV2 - CASSEAPGSSGNTIYF
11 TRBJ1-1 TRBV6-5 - CASSYAAQAFF
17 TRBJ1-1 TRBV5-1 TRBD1 CASSLGPTGTGTPKAFF
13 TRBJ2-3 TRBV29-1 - CSVDGGATDTQYF
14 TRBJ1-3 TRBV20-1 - CSARRREAGNTIYF
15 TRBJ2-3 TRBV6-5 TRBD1 CASSDNRGFTDTQYF
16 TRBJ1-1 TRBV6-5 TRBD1 CASSYGTGDGSSEAFF
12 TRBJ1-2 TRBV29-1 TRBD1 CSVEPQGVGLTF
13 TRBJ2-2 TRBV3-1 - CASSPLASGELFF
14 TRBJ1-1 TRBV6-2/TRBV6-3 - CASSYSGADTEAFF
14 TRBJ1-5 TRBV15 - CATSNGQLNQPQHF
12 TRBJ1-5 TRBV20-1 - CSARDPNQPQHF
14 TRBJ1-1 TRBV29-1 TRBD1 CLIWTGRTNTEAFF
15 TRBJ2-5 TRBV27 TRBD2 CASSSPSGAQETQYF
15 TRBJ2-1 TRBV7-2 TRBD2 CASSLVAGGSLEQFF
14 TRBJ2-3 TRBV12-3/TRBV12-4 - CASSFNGATDTQYF
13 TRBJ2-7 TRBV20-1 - CSVATVFPNEQYF
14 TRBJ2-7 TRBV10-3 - CAISGKDSSYEQYF
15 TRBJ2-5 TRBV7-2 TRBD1 CASSSLQGGQETQYF
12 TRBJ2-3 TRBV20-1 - CSAGPLTDTQYF
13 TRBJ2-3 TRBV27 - CATSPDGTDTQYF
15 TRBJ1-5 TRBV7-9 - CASSQGGGQDQPQHF
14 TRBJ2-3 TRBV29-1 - CSVEGGAFTDTQYF
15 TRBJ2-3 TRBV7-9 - CASSQGRTSTDTQYF
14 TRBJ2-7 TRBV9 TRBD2 CASNSGTPGYEQYF
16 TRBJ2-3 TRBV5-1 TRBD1 CASSPGQGASVDTQYF
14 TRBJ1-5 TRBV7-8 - CASSLQAGNQPQHF
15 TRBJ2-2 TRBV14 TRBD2 CASRRAGVNTGELFF
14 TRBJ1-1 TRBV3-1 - CASSRGKMNTEAFF
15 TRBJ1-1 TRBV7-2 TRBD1 CASSLHRGPGTEAFF
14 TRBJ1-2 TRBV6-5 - CASRRGTGYYGYTF
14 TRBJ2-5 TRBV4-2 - CASSQDPEGETQYF
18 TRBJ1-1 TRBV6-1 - CASSSFWGYPPLNTEAFF
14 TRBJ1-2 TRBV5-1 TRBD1 CASSPGGQAYGYTF
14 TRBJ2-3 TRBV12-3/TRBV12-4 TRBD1 CASRPRQGGDTQYF
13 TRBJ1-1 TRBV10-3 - CAIGAGVNTEAFF
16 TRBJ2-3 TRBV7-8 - CASSAPVGRLADTQYF